The rows below give T cell receptor beta chains drawn from one sample of a study of cytomegalovirus exposure and HLA in healthy donors. TCRdb keeps only in-frame clones here, not all; method: immunoSEQ multiplex PCR. The sample includes under 200,000 clones, 81% of them seen just once. What was sequenced was PBMCs. The origin of the receptors is a young woman in good health and CMV-seronegative. Both conserved end residues are part of each CDR3.

v_gene	j_gene	CDR3aa
TRBV2	TRBJ1-1	CASSEAPGTEAFF
TRBV5-4	TRBJ1-3	CASSSGLSISGNTIYF
TRBV2	TRBJ1-1	CASSETGQGNTEAFF
TRBV6-1	TRBJ2-1	CASSEVTGTGQFF
TRBV2	TRBJ1-1	CASSAEASEAFF
TRBV5-1	TRBJ2-3	CASRGDLAGPTDTQYF
TRBV5-4	TRBJ2-5	CASSLGPVHQETQYF
TRBV5-1	TRBJ1-6	CASSYEATVSPLHF
TRBV25-1	TRBJ2-7	CASSGQYEQYF
TRBV7-9	TRBJ2-6	CSSSPIAGTANSGANVLTF
TRBV29-1	TRBJ1-2	CSGRRQGSDGYTF
TRBV5-1	TRBJ1-1	CASSLISLYETGGNTEAFF
TRBV2	TRBJ2-1	CASGVTRGNEQFF
TRBV2	TRBJ1-4	CASSTGQTNEKLFF
TRBV7-6	TRBJ2-1	CASSRSATPYNEQFF
TRBV9	TRBJ2-3	CASSLSGGFTDTQYF
TRBV6-6	TRBJ2-4	CASSPMTSGENIQYF
TRBV5-1	TRBJ2-7	CASSLGLAGNYEQYF
TRBV9	TRBJ2-7	CASSTYPGGAKDEQYF
TRBV5-1	TRBJ1-6	CASSHRTSSGRSDSPLHF
TRBV27	TRBJ2-3	CASSPFWASTDTQYF
TRBV28	TRBJ1-1	CASSSGTGASGAFF
TRBV7-9	TRBJ2-5	CASSWGPSQETQYF
TRBV11-2	TRBJ1-6	CASSLLFRGRDSPLHF
TRBV15	TRBJ1-5	CATSRDGRNNQPQHF
TRBV4-1	TRBJ2-5	CASSPFLGTGEGTQYF
TRBV25-1	TRBJ1-3	CASSSSTVGSGNTIYF
TRBV19	TRBJ1-1	CASSIYLQRTEAFF
TRBV7-9	-	CASSLVTGLEQYF
TRBV7-8	TRBJ2-7	CASTRTGVNYEQYF
TRBV5-1	TRBJ2-7	CASRPGQGVIGVGIRYEQYF
TRBV7-9	TRBJ2-1	CASSSPGTSYNEQFF
TRBV27	TRBJ2-7	CASSRLRQVPGEQYF
TRBV6-1	TRBJ2-7	CASSEAVKGKGAYEQYF
TRBV6-1	TRBJ2-3	CASSASGGLGGTDTQYF
TRBV28	TRBJ2-1	CASSRRTIARGSYNEQFF
TRBV2	TRBJ1-2	CASSEPGGYGYTF
TRBV6-1	TRBJ1-2	CASSEPDRTNYGYTF
TRBV5-1	TRBJ1-2	CASSLSTGGGGYTF
TRBV7-9	TRBJ1-1	CASSTTGGTEAFF
TRBV6-5	TRBJ2-7	CASRRTLRSYEQYF
TRBV4-1	TRBJ1-1	CASSPAGGMNTEAFF
TRBV11-2	TRBJ2-7	CASSLSVSYEQYF
TRBV7-9	TRBJ2-1	CASSPAGLGNNEQFF
TRBV5-6	TRBJ1-1	CASSLFPGSNTEAFF
TRBV11-1	TRBJ2-7	CASSSFSGGYEQYF
TRBV5-1	TRBJ2-2	CASSLWGLAGGLNTGELFF
TRBV7-9	TRBJ2-1	CASSLAAGGYNEQFF
TRBV29-1	TRBJ1-1	CSVDRGATEAFF
TRBV30	TRBJ2-1	CAWTLTNYPGLVDEQFF
TRBV6-6	TRBJ1-1	CASTVRAEAFF